This T cell receptor (beta chain) comes out of a study of blood T cell repertoires in COVID-19. The CDR3 runs 15 residues. V was cut by 1 base and J by 0 bases, with 9 bases left in between. CDR1 SGDLS and CDR2 YYNGEE come from the germline V gene. Libraries were prepared by immunoSEQ multiplex PCR; TCRdb keeps only in-frame clonotypes and omits some of them. The sample lists about 500,000 clones, roughly 89% seen once, with roughly 7.4% in the top ten. This clonotype was sampled from a woman aged 45-65 years with COVID-19, enrolled during active disease. Material for sequencing was peripheral blood. V is TRBV9 and J is TRBJ2-3, with D hard to call. CDR3 sequence: CASSVNPVSTDTQYF. The CDR3 bases are TGTGCCAGCAGCGTAAACCCGGTTAGCACAGATACGCAGTATTTT.